This entry lists 6 T cell receptor beta chains sequenced from one sample in a study of cytomegalovirus exposure and HLA in healthy donors (dated by TCRdb to 2017 to 2019). The library was generated by the immunoSEQ multiplex PCR assay. A mixture of 60 forward primers for TCR Vbeta segments and 13 reverse primers for TCR Jbeta segments was used in the multiplex PCR. Held by TCRdb, this immuneACCESS table contains in-frame sequences only and omits some clones. Under half of the omission traces to an unresolved V gene where checked; the cause of the rest is unknown. Within this sample are over 150,000 clones, with 70% to 90% of them counted one time only. Of the sample, over 2% falls within the top ten clones. Sequenced sample: PBMCs. These TCRs come from a young man in good health and CMV-seropositive.

This clone was seen only a few times. The rearrangement links TRBV5-5 to TRBJ1-4, with D possibly being TRBD1 (5 bases). Germline CDR1 reads SGHKS; CDR2 reads YYEKEE (reference sequence). CDR3 length: 14 residues. Trimming left V 3 bases short and J 7 bases short, with 13 bases between. The CDR3 protein is CASSSVDNFEKLFF. The CDR3 region has the DNA TGTGCCAGCAGCTCGGTGGACAATTTTGAAAAACTGTTTTTT.

The CDR3 region is CASSYSSSYEQYF. CDR3 nucleotides: TGTGCCAGCAGCTATTCGAGCTCCTACGAGCAGTACTTC. The gene calls are TRBV5-4 and TRBJ2-7; D not resolved. V lost 3 bases and J lost 0, with 7 bases in between. The germline gives CDR1 SGHNT, CDR2 YYREEE (reference sequence). The CDR3 has 13 amino acids.

CDR3 nucleotide sequence: TGTGCCAGCAGTTTAGGGACAGGGGGACATCAGCCCCAGCATTTT. Translating gives CASSLGTGGHQPQHF. This chain joins TRBV27 and TRBJ1-5; 11 bases match TRBD1. This CDR3 is 15 amino acids long. Unmatched junction bases numbered 2, after V lost 2 bases and J lost 5 bases. The germline CDR1 and CDR2 sequences are MNHEY and SMNVEV (reference sequence).

A note on this clone: Within the sample, other DNA sequences also encode this same CDR3. The chain couples TRBV19 to TRBJ2-7, with TRBD2 matching over 13 bases. Per the germline V gene, CDR1 is LNHDA and CDR2 is SQIVND (reference sequence). The CDR3 totals 16 residues. V trimming: 5 bases; J trimming: 2 bases; junction bases outside the gene matches: 6. CDR3 protein: CASSSTLAGGPYEQYF. CDR3 nucleotides: TGTGCCAGTAGTTCAACACTAGCGGGAGGGCCCTACGAGCAGTACTTC.

The chain carries TRBV18 and TRBJ2-4; possibly TRBD1 for D (8 bases). V was cut by 5 bases and J by 3 bases, with 17 bases left in between. CDR3 length: 16 amino acids. Germline V gives CDR1 KGHSH, CDR2 LQKENI. The CDR3 is CASSTGTGGSKNIQYF. The CDR3 DNA follows: TGTGCCAGCTCAACAGGGACAGGCGGGAGCAAAAACATTCAGTACTTC. The whole variable domain, filled in from reference TRBV18 and TRBJ2-4, reads NAGVMQNPRHLVRRRGQEARLRCSPMKGHSHVYWYRQLPEEGLKFMVYLQKENIIDESGMPKERFSAEFPKEGPSILRIQQVVRGDSAAYFCASSTGTGGSKNIQYFGAGTRLSVL.

On this clone: At one end, the junction sequence differs from germline, possibly due to a read error. The rearrangement links TRBV7-9 to TRBJ1-2, with a possible D match to TRBD1 (6 bases). The CDR3 is 12 amino acids. The germline CDR1 and CDR2 sequences are SEHNR and FQNEAQ (reference sequence). CDR3 bases: TGTTCCAGCAGCTCACCATTCGACAGGCTGTCCTTC. Amino acids: CSSSSPFDRLSF.